The present T cell receptor (beta chain) was sequenced within a study of T cells in Graves' hyperthyroidism and ophthalmopathy. Looking at the study overall: The initial diagnosis was the point when peripheral blood was collected, ahead of any treatment.

Researchers took RNA transcripts and amplified the TCR beta CDR3 regions from them. A set of HTBI primers served as the primers for a first-round RT-PCR of the TCR CDR3. Each CDR3 protein is one row after TCRdb ran MiXCR on the multiplex PCR reads. The table lists hundreds of thousands of distinct CDR3 sequences, 13% to 15% of them singletons. Points on this clonotype: Its specificity is not known.

This CDR3 spans 15 amino acids. Germline V CDR1 and CDR2: GTSNPN, SVGIG (reference sequence). With 0 bases removed from V and 3 bases from J, the gap between germline ends came to 12 bases. Study conclusions and caveats: Most thyroid-expanded clonotypes above 0.001 were also found in blood.

The sequenced sample consisted of blood. The receptor was isolated from a young woman with Graves' hyperthyroidism. V and J are TRBV30 and TRBJ1-5; maybe TRBD1 (5 bases). The CDR3 coding sequence is TGTGCCTGGAGTGTACGGGGGAAGCTCAATCAGCCCCAGCATTTT. Translating it yields CAWSVRGKLNQPQHF.